The 32 T cell receptor beta chains below were found in one sample sequenced in a study of neoadjuvant nivolumab and ipilimumab in lung cancer (dated by TCRdb to between 2020 and 2021). The library came from the immunoSEQ multiplex PCR assay. TCRdb's version of the immuneACCESS table is confined to in-frame rearrangements and falls short of the full clone set. An unresolved V gene accounts for under half of the shortfall where checked; the remainder is of unknown origin. The sample table shows 7,000 to 8,500 clones, and around 90% are seen once. 2% to 3% of the sample is in the top ten clones. What this sample's time point label stands for: at surgical resection after neoadjuvant nivolumab +/- ipilimumab. This specimen was tumor tissue, taken after neoadjuvant nivolumab, alone or with ipilimumab, at or shortly before surgery. These receptors all come from an adult with non-small cell lung cancer. Some clones in this sample may be carry-over from other donors' samples.

The V call is TRBV19, the J call TRBJ2-5; D perhaps matches TRBD2 (5 bases). The CDR3 runs 14 residues. The germline CDR1 and CDR2 sequences are LNHDA and SQIVND (reference sequence). The V end lost 2 bases, the J end lost 5 bases, and 12 bases lay between the germline ends. The CDR3 DNA is TGTGCCAGTAGTATAACGGGGTTTAAGGAGACCCAGTACTTC. Translation gives CASSITGFKETQYF.

This clone has a single count. The genes are TRBV7-6 and TRBJ1-4; no firm D call. Germline assignment: CDR1 SGHVS and CDR2 FNYEAQ. The CDR3 covers 12 residues. Trimming took off 5 bases at V and 7 bases at J, with 8 bases between the two ends. CDR3 nucleotide sequence: TGTGCCAGCAGCCCCCGGGGTGAAAAACTGTTTTTT. Its protein product is CASSPRGEKLFF.

The chain joins TRBV19 to TRBJ2-2; D ambiguous. Germline-derived CDR1 and CDR2 are LNHDA and SQIVND (reference sequence). This CDR3 has 14 residues. V shed 4 bases and J shed 1 base, with 7 bases lying between them. This CDR3 reads CASSTDGNTGELFF. In nucleotides, the CDR3 is TGTGCCAGTAGTACCGACGGGAACACCGGGGAGCTGTTTTTT.

The chain carries TRBV5-4 and TRBJ2-1; 9 bases map to TRBD2. V dropped 1 base and J dropped 5; count of bases not matched to a gene: 10. The CDR3 contains 17 residues. Looked up from germline, CDR1 is SGHNT and CDR2 is YYREEE (reference sequence). CDR3 in amino acids: CASSLHLGGRGNNEQFF. The CDR3 DNA reads as TGTGCCAGCAGCTTGCATTTAGGCGGGAGGGGAAACAATGAGCAGTTCTTC.

CDR3 region: CASSQAVAYEQYF. CDR3 DNA: TGTGCCAGCAGCCAAGCGGTTGCTTACGAGCAGTACTTC. This chain joins TRBV14 and TRBJ2-7, with no clear D. V was shortened by 1 base and J by 4 bases, with 8 bases between the two germline ends. CDR3 size: 13 residues. The germline V gene encodes CDR1 SGHDN and CDR2 FVKESK.

This clone was seen just once. J is TRBJ2-7 and V is TRBV5-6; a possible D gene is TRBD2 (5 bases). Looked up from germline, CDR1 is SGHDT and CDR2 is YYEEEE. CDR3 length: 14 residues. V was trimmed by 1 base and J by 0 bases, leaving 8 bases between them. The CDR3 loop is CASSLTGSSYEQYF. CDR3 DNA: TGTGCCAGCAGCTTGACGGGAAGCTCCTACGAGCAGTACTTC. Combining the CDR3 with reference TRBV5-6 and TRBJ2-7 gives the whole variable domain DAGVTQSPTHLIKTRGQQVTLRCSPKSGHDTVSWYQQALGQGPQFIFQYYEEEERQRGNFPDRFSGHQFPNYSSELNVNALLLGDSALYLCASSLTGSSYEQYFGPGTRLTVT.

The rearrangement joins TRBV2 to TRBJ2-1; TRBD1 matches 9 bases. The CDR3 runs 16 residues. The V gene's germline CDR1 is SNHLY and CDR2 FYNNEI. V was pared by 6 bases and J by 2 bases, with 8 bases of the junction left unmatched. Written as DNA, the CDR3 is TGTGCCAGCAGCTCCCCGGGACAGGGCGCCTACAATGAGCAGTTCTTC. Translating gives CASSSPGQGAYNEQFF.

V usage is TRBV25-1 and J usage is TRBJ2-6, with a tentative D call TRBD2 (5 bases). The CDR3 has 15 amino acids. Germline V CDR1 and CDR2: MGHDK, SYGVNS. V was clipped by 2 bases and J by 2 bases, with 7 bases between them. CDR3 nucleotide sequence: TGTGCCAGCAGTGAAACGAGGGCTGGGGCCAACGTCCTGACTTTC. Protein sequence: CASSETRAGANVLTF.

The V call is TRBV18, the J call TRBJ2-7; maybe TRBD1 (5 bases). The CDR3 length is 13 residues. Germline CDR1 reads KGHSH; CDR2 reads LQKENI. The V end lost 5 bases, the J end lost 5 bases, and 13 bases lay between the germline ends. CDR3 amino acids: CASSTLLGDEQYF. The CDR3 DNA reads TGTGCCAGCTCAACGCTCCTAGGGGACGAGCAGTACTTC.

A note on this clone: Relative to the germline gene, one junction end is altered; a read error may explain this. V is TRBV7-2 and J is TRBJ2-2, with 9 bases aligning to TRBD2. CDR1 is SGHTA and CDR2 is FQGNSA in the germline V gene. This CDR3 spans 16 amino acids. CDR3 DNA sequence: TGTGCCAGCAGCCTAGCGGGAACCGGGGCCACCGGGGAGCTGTTTTTT. It yields the protein CASSLAGTGATGELFF.

This sequence joins TRBV5-1 and TRBJ2-2; TRBD1 aligns across 7 bases. CDR1 SGHRS and CDR2 YFSETQ come from the germline V gene. After removal of 4 bases from V and 7 bases from J, the junction contained 7 bases not matched to a gene. The CDR3 totals 14 residues. The CDR3 nucleotides read TGCGCCAGCAGCCCCCGACAGGGAAACGGGGAGCTGTTTTTT. As protein: CASSPRQGNGELFF.

The chain carries TRBV27 and TRBJ2-7; no firm D call. Trimming removed 5 bases at V and 0 bases at J, with 14 bases between. Germline V gene data show CDR1 as MNHEY and CDR2 as SMNVEV (reference sequence). The CDR3 has 15 amino acids. Written as DNA, the CDR3 is TGTGCCAGCAGTGAAATGGGGTTGAGCTCCTACGAGCAGTACTTC. Translating gives CASSEMGLSSYEQYF.

The V gene is TRBV4-3, the J gene TRBJ2-1; a possible D gene is TRBD2 (5 bases). The V end was cut by 1 base, the J end by 3 bases, with 10 bases between. The CDR3 runs to 15 residues. The germline CDR1 and CDR2 sequences are LGHNA and YSLEER. The CDR3 nucleotides read TGCGCCAGCAGCCAAGGGAGGCTGGACTACAATGAGCAGTTCTTC. Its translation: CASSQGRLDYNEQFF.

Here the CDR3 reads CASSLAPQETQYF. CDR3 in DNA: TGTGCCAGCAGCCTCGCCCCGCAAGAGACCCAGTACTTC. The chain has TRBV14 and TRBJ2-5; no firm D call. Germline assignment: CDR1 SGHDN and CDR2 FVKESK. This CDR3 region has 13 residues. V dropped 4 bases and J dropped 2 bases, with 8 bases sitting between them.

V and J are TRBV19 and TRBJ2-7; 14 nucleotides match TRBD2. This CDR3 is 19 amino acids long. Germline CDR1 LNHDA, CDR2 SQIVND (reference sequence). V dropped 0 bases and J dropped 3; count of bases not matched to a gene: 10. The CDR3 region is CASSIEGLPGTSGSYEQYF. In DNA, the CDR3 is TGTGCCAGTAGTATAGAAGGGTTACCCGGGACTAGCGGGAGCTACGAGCAGTACTTC.

Only one count was recorded for this clone. This chain uses TRBV6-5 with TRBJ2-1; D ambiguous. Germline V gene sequence: CDR1 MNHEY, CDR2 SVGAGI. The CDR3 is 14 residues long. Trimming stripped 6 bases from V and 6 bases from J, with 15 bases between. The CDR3 DNA follows: TGTGCCAGCAGGCCCCGGACGGGCGTCAATGAGCAGTTCTTC. The encoded protein is CASRPRTGVNEQFF.

CDR3 region: CASSYSAGPQHF. As DNA, the CDR3 is TGTGCCAGCAGTTACTCGGCAGGACCCCAGCATTTT. This rearrangement joins TRBV6-6 to TRBJ1-5; D not resolved. This CDR3 spans 12 amino acids. Trimming took off 0 bases at V and 10 bases at J, with 7 bases between the two ends. Germline-derived CDR1 and CDR2 are MNHNY and SVGAGI (reference sequence).

The chain carries TRBV19 and TRBJ1-1; D is undetermined. This CDR3 has 13 amino acids. Looked up from germline, CDR1 is LNHDA and CDR2 is SQIVND (reference sequence). V was pared by 3 bases and J by 1 base, with 6 bases between. The CDR3 DNA is TGTGCCAGTAGTATTCAGAGGAACACTGAAGCTTTCTTT. This sequence encodes CASSIQRNTEAFF.

The chain links TRBV6-5 to TRBJ1-2; unclear D gene. From germline, CDR1 is MNHEY and CDR2 SVGAGI. This CDR3 is built from 11 residues. Trimming removed 6 bases at V and 8 bases at J, with 10 bases between. CDR3 bases: TGTGCCAGCAGGACCCCCAGGGGCTACACCTTC. As protein: CASRTPRGYTF.

The gene calls are TRBV15 and TRBJ2-1, with D perhaps matching TRBD1 or TRBD2 (5 bases each). CDR1 is LNHNV, CDR2 YYDKDF, per germline (reference sequence). The V end lost 0 bases, the J end lost 5 bases, and 8 bases lay between the germline ends. The CDR3 loop spans 14 amino acids. The DNA of the CDR3 is TGTGCCACCAGCAGAGATGGGGGTAACAATGAGCAGTTCTTC. Residues: CATSRDGGNNEQFF.

J is TRBJ2-3 and V is TRBV4-1; tentatively, D is TRBD1 (5 bases). The CDR3 runs 17 residues. Germline assignment: CDR1 MGHRA and CDR2 YSYEKL. The germline V and J ends were trimmed by 1 base and 0 bases, with 14 bases remaining between them. The DNA of the CDR3 is TGCGCCAGCAGCCAAGCAAGAGACAGCTCTAGCACAGATACGCAGTATTTT. Protein sequence: CASSQARDSSSTDTQYF.

The chain uses TRBV19 and TRBJ1-2; 10 positions agree with TRBD1. Germline values: CDR1 LNHDA, CDR2 SQIVND (reference sequence). Germline trimming cut 3 bases from V and 6 bases from J; bases unmatched to any gene: 7. The CDR3 covers 15 residues. CDR3 bases: TGTGCCAGTAGTATGACAGGGGGCGAGGAACATGGCTACACCTTC. It codes for CASSMTGGEEHGYTF.

The chain employs TRBV10-2 and TRBJ2-3, with D possibly being TRBD1 or TRBD2 (7 bases each). The CDR3 contains 13 residues. Trimming stripped 10 bases from V and 4 bases from J, with 15 bases between. Per the germline V gene, CDR1 is WSHSY and CDR2 is SAAADI. The CDR3 nucleotides read TGCGCCACCAGGGGGAGGGCGGCAGATACGCAGTATTTT. Protein product: CATRGRAADTQYF.

The V and J genes are TRBV11-2 and TRBJ2-7; 8 bases agree with TRBD2. The V segment lost 1 base and the J segment 7 bases; nucleotides outside the gene matches: 6. CDR3 length: 14 residues. Germline values: CDR1 SGHAT, CDR2 FQNNGV. This CDR3 is CASSLGAGVYEQYF. The CDR3 DNA is TGTGCCAGCAGCTTAGGAGCGGGAGTATATGAGCAGTACTTC.

The chain is built from TRBV19 and TRBJ2-1, with 8 positions matching TRBD2. With 4 bases clipped from V and 7 bases from J, the junction kept 6 bases outside the gene matches. The germline gives CDR1 LNHDA, CDR2 SQIVND (reference sequence). The CDR3 has 14 amino acids. This CDR3 is CASSRQSGSNEQFF. The DNA of the CDR3 is TGTGCCAGTAGTAGACAGAGCGGGAGTAATGAGCAGTTCTTC.

The chain has TRBV6-5 and TRBJ2-7, with 8 bases fitting TRBD1. The CDR3 contains 14 residues. Trimming removed 6 bases from V and 7 bases from J; junction bases left unmatched: 11. CDR1 is MNHEY and CDR2 is SVGAGI in the germline V gene. The CDR3 region has the DNA TGTGCCAGCAGAGCCGGGACAGGAATTGGAGAGCAGTACTTC. Amino acids: CASRAGTGIGEQYF.

V gene TRBV5-6 combines with J gene TRBJ1-4; D not resolved. With 1 base removed from V and 7 bases from J, the gap between germline ends came to 14 bases. The CDR3 spans 15 residues. In germline, CDR1 is SGHDT, CDR2 YYEEEE. The CDR3 DNA reads TGTGCCAGCAGCTTGTCAAGGGTGTCAGGTGAAAAACTGTTTTTT. Translating gives CASSLSRVSGEKLFF.

This clone was seen more than once but under ten times. This chain joins TRBV18 and TRBJ2-7, with D possibly TRBD2 on 6 matching bases. Per germline, CDR1 KGHSH and CDR2 LQKENI. The V and J ends lost 4 bases and 1 base respectively, with 11 bases between them. The CDR3 consists of 14 residues. CDR3 loop: CASSLRLESYEQYF. CDR3 bases: TGTGCCAGCTCACTTAGACTAGAATCCTACGAGCAGTACTTC. Combining the CDR3 with reference TRBV18 and TRBJ2-7 gives the whole variable domain NAGVMQNPRHLVRRRGQEARLRCSPMKGHSHVYWYRQLPEEGLKFMVYLQKENIIDESGMPKERFSAEFPKEGPSILRIQQVVRGDSAAYFCASSLRLESYEQYFGPGTRLTVT.

This rearrangement joins TRBV7-9 to TRBJ2-2; D gene ambiguous. Germline CDR1 reads SEHNR; CDR2 reads FQNEAQ (reference sequence). This CDR3 region has 14 residues. V was shortened by 2 bases and J by 1 base, with 5 bases between the two germline ends. This chain's CDR3 is CASSLLENTGELFF. DNA of the CDR3: TGTGCCAGCAGCTTACTTGAGAACACCGGGGAGCTGTTTTTT.

V and J are TRBV5-6 and TRBJ1-2, with 9 bases fitting TRBD1. The CDR3 contains 14 residues. Germline V CDR1 and CDR2: SGHDT, YYEEEE. After removal of 4 bases from V and 6 bases from J, the junction contained 7 bases not matched to a gene. CDR3 protein: CASSLTRQGDGYTF. The CDR3 DNA reads TGTGCCAGCAGCCTTACCCGACAGGGGGATGGCTACACCTTC.

This clone was observed a few times. The rearrangement links TRBV10-3 to TRBJ2-7; TRBD2 agrees at 12 bases. This CDR3 comprises 16 residues. V trimming: 8 bases; J trimming: 4 bases; junction bases outside the gene matches: 12. Germline V CDR1 and CDR2: ENHRY, SYGVKD. The CDR3 bases are TGTGCCATCCGTGCACCTAGCGGGAGGGAACCTTACGAGCAGTACTTC. It translates to CAIRAPSGREPYEQYF.

The chain recombines TRBV6-4 with TRBJ2-2; D remains unclear. The germline CDR1 and CDR2 sequences are MRHNA and SNTAGT. Trimming removed 0 bases at V and 4 bases at J, with 3 bases between. The CDR3 runs 13 residues. The chain's CDR3 is CASSDSGTGELFF. As DNA, the CDR3 is TGTGCCAGCAGTGACTCGGGCACCGGGGAGCTGTTTTTT.